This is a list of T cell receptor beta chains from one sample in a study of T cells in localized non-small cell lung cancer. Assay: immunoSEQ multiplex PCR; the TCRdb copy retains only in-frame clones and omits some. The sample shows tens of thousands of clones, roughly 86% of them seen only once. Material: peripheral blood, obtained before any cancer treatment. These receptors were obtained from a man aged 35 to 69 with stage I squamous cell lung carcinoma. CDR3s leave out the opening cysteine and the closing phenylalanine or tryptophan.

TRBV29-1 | SAPGTGNTGELF
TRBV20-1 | SAGRETQY
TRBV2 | ASRRTGTYEQY
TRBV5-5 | ASSPAADYNEQF
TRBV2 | ASSVAGRHEAF
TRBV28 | ASREGPDTQY
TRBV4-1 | ASSQVRVPTYDTGELF
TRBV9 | ASSVTARVETQY
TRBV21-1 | ASSARRQPQH
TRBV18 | ASSLIQGPNYGYT
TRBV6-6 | ASTTDRSYNEQF
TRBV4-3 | ASSQGTGTDYEQY
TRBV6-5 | ASSYSGETQY
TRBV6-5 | ASSYPGQGGHYT